These T cell receptor beta chains were read from a single sample in a study of cytomegalovirus exposure and HLA in healthy donors. Libraries were prepared by immunoSEQ multiplex PCR; TCRdb keeps only in-frame clonotypes and omits some of them. The sample yields some 140,000 clones, roughly 77% seen once. Sequences were obtained from PBMCs. These receptors all stem from a man aged 25-45 years in good health and CMV-seropositive. CDR3s include the opening cysteine and the closing phenylalanine or tryptophan. Fields, in order: J gene, D gene, clone size, V gene, CDR3 length, CDR3 protein, CDR3 DNA. The D gene is left open where the match is weak. Rows may omit the clone size; those that give it use once, few, many or a size class.

j_call: TRBJ2-1; d_call: TRBD2; clone_size: .; v_call: TRBV5-1; cdr3_length: 16; cdr3_aa: CASSLAGTSGAHEQFF; cdr3_nt: TGCGCCAGCAGCTTGGCCGGGACTAGCGGAGCCCATGAGCAGTTCTTC
j_call: TRBJ2-2; d_call: .; clone_size: .; v_call: TRBV7-2; cdr3_length: 13; cdr3_aa: CASSPGNTGELFF; cdr3_nt: TGTGCCAGCAGCCCTGGCAACACCGGGGAGCTGTTTTTT
j_call: TRBJ2-3; d_call: .; clone_size: once; v_call: TRBV6-1; cdr3_length: 13; cdr3_aa: CASSERGTDTQYF; cdr3_nt: TGTGCCAGCAGTGAACGGGGCACAGATACGCAGTATTTT
j_call: TRBJ2-3; d_call: .; clone_size: once; v_call: TRBV13; cdr3_length: 13; cdr3_aa: CASSPDYTDTQYF; cdr3_nt: TGTGCCAGCAGCCCTGACTACACAGATACGCAGTATTTT
j_call: TRBJ2-1; d_call: TRBD1; clone_size: .; v_call: TRBV2; cdr3_length: 13; cdr3_aa: CASSRDRENEQFF; cdr3_nt: TGTGCCAGCAGTCGGGACAGGGAGAATGAGCAGTTCTTC
j_call: TRBJ1-5; d_call: .; clone_size: .; v_call: TRBV7-9; cdr3_length: 14; cdr3_aa: CASSRGEGNQPQHF; cdr3_nt: TGTGCCAGCAGCCGCGGGGAGGGCAATCAGCCCCAGCATTTT
j_call: TRBJ1-5; d_call: .; clone_size: once; v_call: TRBV5-6; cdr3_length: 14; cdr3_aa: CASSLVGRNQPQHF; cdr3_nt: TGTGCCAGCAGCTTGGTGGGGAGGAATCAGCCCCAGCATTTT
j_call: TRBJ1-6; d_call: TRBD1; clone_size: .; v_call: TRBV11-2; cdr3_length: 16; cdr3_aa: CASSLVSRGQDSPLHF; cdr3_nt: TGTGCCAGCAGCTTAGTGTCCAGGGGGCAGGATTCACCCCTCCACTTT
j_call: TRBJ1-2; d_call: .; clone_size: few; v_call: TRBV25-1; cdr3_length: 13; cdr3_aa: CASSGGGVSGYTF; cdr3_nt: TGTGCCAGCAGTGGGGGCGGGGTGAGTGGCTACACCTTC
j_call: TRBJ1-1; d_call: .; clone_size: .; v_call: TRBV20-1; cdr3_length: 11; cdr3_aa: CSARGGKEAFF; cdr3_nt: TGCAGTGCTAGAGGAGGAAAAGAAGCTTTCTTT
j_call: TRBJ2-1; d_call: .; clone_size: .; v_call: TRBV5-6; cdr3_length: 17; cdr3_aa: CASRAFSLRGPYNEQFF; cdr3_nt: TGTGCCAGCAGGGCTTTCAGTCTACGAGGGCCCTACAATGAGCAGTTCTTC
j_call: TRBJ2-4; d_call: TRBD1; clone_size: few; v_call: TRBV19; cdr3_length: 14; cdr3_aa: CASGQGVAKNIQYF; cdr3_nt: TGTGCCAGCGGACAGGGGGTGGCCAAAAACATTCAGTACTTC
j_call: TRBJ1-1; d_call: .; clone_size: .; v_call: TRBV18; cdr3_length: 13; cdr3_aa: CASSPSTETEAFF; cdr3_nt: TGTGCCAGCTCACCATCGACAGAAACTGAAGCTTTCTTT
j_call: TRBJ2-7; d_call: TRBD2; clone_size: .; v_call: TRBV5-1; cdr3_length: 16; cdr3_aa: CASSLGGTSGSNEQYF; cdr3_nt: TGCGCCAGCAGCTTGGGCGGAACTAGCGGGAGTAACGAGCAGTACTTC
j_call: TRBJ1-1; d_call: .; clone_size: .; v_call: TRBV19; cdr3_length: 13; cdr3_aa: CASITEANTEAFF; cdr3_nt: TGTGCCAGCATTACAGAAGCGAACACTGAAGCTTTCTTT
j_call: TRBJ2-1; d_call: TRBD2; clone_size: few; v_call: TRBV19; cdr3_length: 17; cdr3_aa: CASSNRGLAGGGNEQFF; cdr3_nt: TGTGCCAGTAGCAACCGGGGACTAGCGGGAGGAGGGAATGAGCAGTTCTTC
j_call: TRBJ1-2; d_call: TRBD1; clone_size: .; v_call: TRBV2; cdr3_length: 14; cdr3_aa: CASRETGVGYGYTF; cdr3_nt: TGTGCCAGCAGGGAAACAGGGGTTGGCTATGGCTACACCTTC
j_call: TRBJ2-1; d_call: .; clone_size: .; v_call: TRBV30; cdr3_length: 16; cdr3_aa: CAWSVQPSASYNEQFF; cdr3_nt: TGTGCCTGGAGTGTACAGCCTAGCGCTTCCTACAATGAGCAGTTCTTC
j_call: TRBJ2-5; d_call: .; clone_size: .; v_call: TRBV27; cdr3_length: 15; cdr3_aa: CASRYLGGASETQYF; cdr3_nt: TGTGCCAGCAGATATCTCGGCGGGGCTTCAGAGACCCAGTACTTC
j_call: TRBJ2-2; d_call: .; clone_size: few; v_call: TRBV28; cdr3_length: 14; cdr3_aa: CASSLAGDTGELFF; cdr3_nt: TGTGCCAGCAGTTTGGCAGGGGACACCGGGGAGCTGTTTTTT
j_call: TRBJ2-1; d_call: TRBD2; clone_size: few; v_call: TRBV18; cdr3_length: 16; cdr3_aa: CASSPGTSGFYNEQFF; cdr3_nt: TGTGCCAGCTCACCCGGGACTAGCGGATTCTACAATGAGCAGTTCTTC
j_call: TRBJ1-2; d_call: TRBD1; clone_size: .; v_call: TRBV5-1; cdr3_length: 13; cdr3_aa: CASTTGQNYGYTF; cdr3_nt: TGCGCCAGCACCACGGGACAGAACTATGGCTACACCTTC
j_call: TRBJ2-7; d_call: .; clone_size: once; v_call: TRBV5-1; cdr3_length: 14; cdr3_aa: CASSLLEQTYEQYF; cdr3_nt: TGCGCCAGCAGCTTGCTGGAGCAGACCTACGAGCAGTACTTC
j_call: TRBJ2-1; d_call: .; clone_size: .; v_call: TRBV7-9; cdr3_length: 12; cdr3_aa: CASSLGVREQFF; cdr3_nt: TGTGCCAGCAGCTTAGGTGTGCGTGAGCAGTTCTTC
j_call: TRBJ1-4; d_call: .; clone_size: .; v_call: TRBV28; cdr3_length: 13; cdr3_aa: CASSLGGSEKLFF; cdr3_nt: TGTGCCAGCAGTTTGGGAGGAAGCGAAAAACTGTTTTTT
j_call: TRBJ2-5; d_call: .; clone_size: .; v_call: TRBV4-1; cdr3_length: 16; cdr3_aa: CASSQDRGGPQETQYF; cdr3_nt: TGCGCCAGCAGCCAAGATAGGGGGGGCCCCCAAGAGACCCAGTACTTC
j_call: TRBJ2-1; d_call: TRBD1; clone_size: .; v_call: TRBV7-8; cdr3_length: 13; cdr3_aa: CASSSDRGNEQFF; cdr3_nt: TGTGCCAGCAGCTCAGACAGGGGGAATGAGCAGTTCTTC
j_call: TRBJ2-3; d_call: .; clone_size: .; v_call: TRBV9; cdr3_length: 12; cdr3_aa: CASSVMSDTQYF; cdr3_nt: TGTGCCAGCAGCGTAATGAGCGATACGCAGTATTTT
j_call: TRBJ1-2; d_call: .; clone_size: .; v_call: TRBV19; cdr3_length: 13; cdr3_aa: CASSIGQEDGYTF; cdr3_nt: TGTGCCAGTAGTATAGGGCAGGAGGATGGCTACACCTTC
j_call: TRBJ1-5; d_call: .; clone_size: .; v_call: TRBV6-4; cdr3_length: 13; cdr3_aa: CASSEFSGSPQHF; cdr3_nt: TGTGCCAGCAGTGAATTTTCAGGGTCGCCCCAGCATTTT
j_call: TRBJ1-5; d_call: .; clone_size: few; v_call: TRBV4-1; cdr3_length: 19; cdr3_aa: CASSPRARGGFYGNQPQHF; cdr3_nt: TGCGCCAGCAGCCCAAGAGCAAGGGGCGGATTTTATGGCAATCAGCCCCAGCATTTT